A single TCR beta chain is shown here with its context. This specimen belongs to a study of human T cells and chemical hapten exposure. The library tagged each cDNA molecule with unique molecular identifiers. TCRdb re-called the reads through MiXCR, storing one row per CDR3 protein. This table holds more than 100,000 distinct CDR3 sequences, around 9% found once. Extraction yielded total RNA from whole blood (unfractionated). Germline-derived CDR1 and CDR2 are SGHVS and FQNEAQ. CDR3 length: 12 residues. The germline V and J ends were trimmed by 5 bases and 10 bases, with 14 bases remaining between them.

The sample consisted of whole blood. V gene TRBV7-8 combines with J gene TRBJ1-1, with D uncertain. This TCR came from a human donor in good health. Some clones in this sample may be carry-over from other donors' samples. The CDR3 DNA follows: TGTGCCAGCAGCCGCCAGCAGCTCGCAGCTTTCTTT. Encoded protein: CASSRQQLAAFF.